This T cell receptor beta chain was identified in a study of cytomegalovirus exposure and HLA in healthy donors. Study information: Early released data had tens of millions of unique TCRs, all coming from HLA-typed donors. Findings and limits, study-wide: Analysis performed later showed TCR beta chains linked to HLA being more clonally expanded than equally common others. In a later analysis, V- and J-gene trimming of beta chains associated with a DCLRE1C missense variant, replicated independently. Productive status was seen about 90% or about 30% of the time for most TCR beta V segments in an earlier analysis.

The V end was cut by 2 bases, the J end by 1 base, with 11 bases between. Germline V lookup: CDR1 SGHVS, CDR2 FNYEAQ. The CDR3 has 15 residues. It was with 60 Vbeta and 13 Jbeta primers that the PCR ran. The assay was immunoSEQ multiplex PCR, and TCRdb's table has in-frame clones only and misses some. The sample has tens of thousands of clones, 73% seen once. Of note for this clone: Its antigen is still unknown.

The V call is TRBV7-6, the J call TRBJ1-1, with D hard to call. This sequence was found in a man between 50 and 59 years old in good health and CMV-seronegative. The material sequenced was PBMCs. CDR3 in DNA: TGTGCCAGCAGCTTATCTCTGGGCTGGAACACTGAAGCTTTCTTT. Its protein is CASSLSLGWNTEAFF. The full variable domain, rest sourced from reference TRBV7-6 and TRBJ1-1, is GAGVSQSPRYKVTKRGQDVALRCDPISGHVSLYWYRQALGQGPEFLTYFNYEAQQDKSGLPNDRFSAERPEGSISTLTIQRTEQRDSAMYRCASSLSLGWNTEAFFGQGTRLTVV.